The T cell receptor (beta chain) described here comes from a study of T cell responses to AZD1222 COVID-19 vaccine (dated by TCRdb to 2020 to 2023). For context, the study as a whole: TCR sequencing was performed for 230 to 250 trial participants, of whom about 210 were given two doses of AZD1222 and around 25 were given two doses of MenACWY control vaccine. Trial participants were enrolled by age into subgroups of 18-55, 56-69 and 70-plus years, and roughly 150, 30 and 60 TCR-sequenced participants, respectively, were included in these subgroups.

The study at large found these results: Spike-specific TCR breadth and depth rose significantly after two AZD1222 doses compared with day 0 and with MenACWY recipients. Epitopes outside the regions mutated in the B.1.351 and B.1.1.7 variants were reportedly recognized by nearly half of the unique spike-specific TCRs. In the small 56-69-year group, the increase in depth fell short of significance, most likely because of low power. No day 14 peak-response samples were available, so repertoires were characterized only after the peak T cell response. Conclusions about previously exposed vaccinees were limited because only six AZD1222 recipients were SARS-CoV-2 seropositive at baseline. Most participants were white British and females outnumbered males, and the authors suggested that clonal diversity may have been underestimated. The vaccine-associated CD4 TCRs covered the entire spike protein, and the dominant responses fell in regions 160-218 and 743-854.

The CDR3 regions of human TCRbeta chains were analyzed by immunosequencing. Under the source paper's analysis protocol: Repertoire TCRs were checked for matches against a reference library of SARS-CoV-2-specific TCRs that had been generated using the MIRA antigen-specificity platform. Breadth was defined as the fraction of unique TCRs that were SARS-CoV-2-associated. Depth was defined as the fraction of total T cells that were SARS-CoV-2-associated. Using the MIRA data, each spike-specific TCR was mapped to the spike region that the TCR reacts to and placed in a CD4 or CD8 class. Log10-transformed breadth and depth values were compared by one-way ANOVA with Sidak's multiple comparisons tests. In TCRdb, the immuneACCESS table is reduced to in-frame sequences with V and J assigned. These tables do not hold every clone; where another copy was compared, an unresolved V gene accounts for under half, and the others remain unexplained. V, J and clone size were drawn from that table, and D and trimming were deduced from the DNA. In all, the sample holds tens of thousands of clones, and 80% to 95% of those were seen once. Approximately 40% of the sample is held by the ten biggest clonotypes.

This clone was counted once. This receptor's antigen is unknown. Base quality data are lacking; no much larger clone is found one base away. This specimen's time point label, per the study, means: about 28 days (+/-7) after the second vaccine dose. Because spike-specific TCR depth and breadth did not differ between the two schedules, AZD1222 recipients who got a second dose at roughly 4 weeks were pooled with those who got a second dose at roughly 12 weeks. The vaccinee samples were drawn from two UK trials, COV001 and COV002, one of which was a single-blind randomized controlled phase 2/3 trial testing AZD1222 (ChAdOx1 nCoV-19) in healthy adults. Trial participant PBMC samples were collected at day 0 and day 28 after the second dose for TCRbeta chain sequencing. There are 13 amino acids in the CDR3, from cysteine to phenylalanine inclusive. Of all the DNA, just the CDR3 is kept, 39 bases in frame from base 1. Deletion took 3 bases off V and 0 bases off J, with a span of 5 bases between the germline ends. Per the germline V gene, MGHDK is the CDR1 and SYGVNS is the CDR2.

The receptor was derived from an adult who received the AZD1222 COVID-19 vaccine. Sequenced here: peripheral blood, sampled 28 days after the second AZD1222 dose. The V and J segments used are TRBV25-1 and TRBJ1-1; the D segment cannot be called with confidence. The sequenced DNA is TGTGCCAGCAGTGAGAAAGTGAACACTGAAGCTTTCTTT. Translated, this gives CASSEKVNTEAFF.